A single sample is the source of the 3 T cell receptor beta chains below, sequenced in a study of blood T cells in healthy people across ages. Then a second PCR, running roughly 7 to 12 cycles, was carried out with a sample-barcoded 5' primer and a J-beta primer mix. TCRdb analysed the 5' RACE reads with MiXCR anew, one entry per CDR3 protein. This table has about 1.8 million distinct CDR3 sequences, about 50% appearing once. Material for sequencing was blood. These receptors all stem from a woman between 40 and 55 years old in good health.

This clonotype was found many times. The rearrangement joins TRBV3-1 to TRBJ2-7, with TRBD2 identical over 7 bases. The V gene's germline CDR1 is LGHDT and CDR2 YNNKEL (reference sequence). Trimming cost V 4 bases and J 2 bases; bases outside gene matches: 5. CDR3 length: 14 residues. The CDR3 DNA reads as TGTGCCAGCAGCCCGAAGACTAGCCCCTACGAGCAGTACTTC. Residues: CASSPKTSPYEQYF.

There are a few counts of this clonotype. The chain links TRBV9 to TRBJ2-7; D perhaps matches TRBD2 (5 bases). V dropped 0 bases and J dropped 0 bases, with 10 bases sitting between them. Germline CDR1 SGDLS, CDR2 YYNGEE. The CDR3 spans 15 residues. Here the CDR3 reads CASSVDDGSSYEQYF. Written as DNA, the CDR3 is TGTGCCAGCAGCGTAGACGATGGGAGCTCCTACGAGCAGTACTTC.

This clonotype was seen a single time. The chain links TRBV14 to TRBJ2-5; D not certain. Trimming took 0 bases from V and 0 from J, leaving 17 bases between them. CDR1 is SGHDN and CDR2 is FVKESK in the germline V gene. The CDR3 loop spans 18 amino acids. CDR3 amino acids: CASSQDQRDWKYQETQYF. CDR3 DNA: TGTGCCAGCAGCCAAGATCAACGAGACTGGAAGTACCAAGAGACCCAGTACTTC. Looking up the rest from reference TRBV14 and TRBJ2-5 gives the full variable domain: EAGVTQFPSHSVIEKGQTVTLRCDPISGHDNLYWYRRVMGKEIKFLLHFVKESKQDESGMPNNRFLAERTGGTYSTLKVQPAELEDSGVYFCASSQDQRDWKYQETQYFGPGTRLLVL.